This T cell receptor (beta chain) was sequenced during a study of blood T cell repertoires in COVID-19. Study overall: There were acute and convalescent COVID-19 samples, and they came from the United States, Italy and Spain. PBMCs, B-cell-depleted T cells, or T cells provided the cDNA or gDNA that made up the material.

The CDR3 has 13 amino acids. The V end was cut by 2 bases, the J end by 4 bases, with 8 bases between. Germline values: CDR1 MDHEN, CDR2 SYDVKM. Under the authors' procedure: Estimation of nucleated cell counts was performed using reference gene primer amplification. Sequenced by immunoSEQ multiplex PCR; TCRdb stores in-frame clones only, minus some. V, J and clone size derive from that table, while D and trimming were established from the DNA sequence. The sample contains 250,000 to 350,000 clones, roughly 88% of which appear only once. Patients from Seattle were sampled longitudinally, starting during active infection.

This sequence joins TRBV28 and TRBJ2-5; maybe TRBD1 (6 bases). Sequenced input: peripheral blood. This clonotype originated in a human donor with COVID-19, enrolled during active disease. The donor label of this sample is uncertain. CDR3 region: CASSLQGPETQYF. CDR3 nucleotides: TGTGCCAGCAGTTTACAGGGGCCAGAGACCCAGTACTTC.